This T cell receptor beta chain was identified in a study of T cells in localized non-small cell lung cancer. Here immunoSEQ multiplex PCR was the method, and the copy in TCRdb shows in-frame clones only, minus some. Seen here are about 31,000 clones, roughly 94% observed once, and the top ten hold over 0.6%. Trimming took off 4 bases at V and 6 bases at J, with 10 bases between the two ends. CDR3 length: 13 residues. CDR1 is MNHNY, CDR2 SVGAGI, per germline (reference sequence). In the case of this clone: Its antigen is unidentified.

The study's findings and limits: Median detection of top 100 tumor clones in adjacent lung was over 45 clones.

V usage is TRBV6-6 and J usage is TRBJ1-5; D is undetermined. The specimen comprised peripheral blood, sampled before any cancer treatment. The clonotype was recovered from a woman aged 40 to 75 with stage I lung adenocarcinoma. The CDR3 sequence: CASSFGLSQPQHF. The CDR3, as DNA: TGTGCCAGCAGTTTTGGGCTTAGTCAGCCCCAGCATTTT.